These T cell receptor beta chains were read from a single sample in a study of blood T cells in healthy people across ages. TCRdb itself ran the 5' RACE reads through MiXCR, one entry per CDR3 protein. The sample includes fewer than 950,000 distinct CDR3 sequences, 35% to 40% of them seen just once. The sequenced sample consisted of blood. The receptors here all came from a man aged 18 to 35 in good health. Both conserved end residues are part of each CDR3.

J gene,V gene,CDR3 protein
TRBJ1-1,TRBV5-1,CASSSGQGGAEAFF
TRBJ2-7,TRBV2,CASSATYNEQYF
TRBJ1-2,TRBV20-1,CSARDGQGKRKGYTF
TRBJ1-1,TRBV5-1,CATRPQDRGSTEAFF
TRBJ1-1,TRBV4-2,CASSQDWQGQAFF
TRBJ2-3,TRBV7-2,CASSSGPATDTQYF
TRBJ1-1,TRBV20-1,CSVRQGRGNTEAFF
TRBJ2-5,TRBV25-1,CASGKTSGEETQYF
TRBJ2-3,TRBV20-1,CSAPNSGLGTDTQYF
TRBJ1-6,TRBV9,CASSAPDGTENSPLHF
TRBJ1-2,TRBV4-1,CASSQDGLNYGYTF
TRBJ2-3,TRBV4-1,CASSQSSVVTDTQYF
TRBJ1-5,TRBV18,CASSPGQSKWPQHF
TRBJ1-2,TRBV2,CASSWTDATSIYGYTF
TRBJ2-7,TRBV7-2,CASSLELGEQYF
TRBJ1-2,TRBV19,CASISGPHHSGPYGYTF
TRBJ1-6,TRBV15,CATSRDPESYNSPLHF
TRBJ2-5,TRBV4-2,CASSQEGQGGKTQYF
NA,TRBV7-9,CASSPSGTSSEQYF
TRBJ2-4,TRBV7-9,CASSLGDRNIQYF
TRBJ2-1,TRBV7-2,CASSFRGGDFNEQFF
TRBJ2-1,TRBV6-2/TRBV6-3,CASSSMVGLSSYNEQFF
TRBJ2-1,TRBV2,CASSWTTADEQFF
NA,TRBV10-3,CAISGPDYEQYF
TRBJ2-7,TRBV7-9,CAIGDFPYEQYF